Listed below are T cell receptor beta chains from one sample, sequenced in a study of T cells in Graves' hyperthyroidism and ophthalmopathy. TCRdb recomputed calls from the multiplex PCR reads with MiXCR, one row per CDR3 protein. This sample has some 440,000 distinct CDR3 sequences, with about 15% found just once. The sample taken for sequencing was blood. The source is a woman aged 18 to 35 with Graves' hyperthyroidism. Both conserved end residues are trimmed from each CDR3. Only part of the rows carry a size: once, few, many, or a class if the clone is expanded.

SVQGTSGSVGF,TRBJ2-1,11,TRBV29-1,few
ASSESVGYEQY,TRBJ2-7,11,TRBV2,many
ASSGQYNEQF,TRBJ2-1,10,TRBV6-1,many
ASSYRWKNTEAF,TRBJ1-1,12,TRBV6-2/TRBV6-3,many
SAGRDREH,TRBJ1-5,8,TRBV20-1,.
ASSLGTGRRGYT,TRBJ1-2,12,TRBV5-1,many
SAQRLDNEQF,TRBJ2-1,10,TRBV20-1,many
SAETPDRARADTQY,TRBJ2-3,14,TRBV20-1,few
APRAASGNTIY,TRBJ1-3,11,TRBV2,few
ASSARQGTNTEAF,TRBJ1-1,13,TRBV11-2,many
ASSLRLAYSYEQY,TRBJ2-7,13,TRBV13,.
ASSSFPANYGYT,TRBJ1-2,12,TRBV28,many
ASSQFAGGAYEQY,TRBJ2-7,13,TRBV3-1,.
ASSLIRGQGGYTGELF,TRBJ2-2,16,TRBV7-9,.
ASRTAPGYEQY,TRBJ2-7,11,TRBV30,few
ASTKTGTGDQPQH,TRBJ1-5,13,TRBV18,many
ACQLGRGVHGYT,TRBJ1-2,12,TRBV30,many
ASSLTSGSREQF,TRBJ2-1,12,TRBV7-9,many
ATGGRYNSPLH,TRBJ1-6,11,TRBV6-1,many
ATSTLGGEETQY,TRBJ2-5,12,TRBV15,.
ASTDTNYGYT,TRBJ1-2,10,TRBV9,.
ASSQEGRNTDTQY,TRBJ2-3,13,TRBV3-1,many
ASRSPGSSGNTIY,TRBJ1-3,13,TRBV12-3/TRBV12-4,many
ASSPSQGGNTIY,TRBJ1-3,12,TRBV7-7,.
ASVRGLNSPLH,TRBJ1-6,11,TRBV2,many
ASSSLTSGESYEQY,TRBJ2-7,14,TRBV28,few
ASSPGAYEQY,TRBJ2-7,10,TRBV11-2,many
ASGPGQGNQPQH,TRBJ1-5,12,TRBV6-1,.
ASSTGETQY,TRBJ2-5,9,TRBV6-1,many
ASSKLAGSNEQF,TRBJ2-1,12,TRBV7-2,.
ASSNQRGPYNEQF,TRBJ2-1,13,TRBV19,many
ASSLVSGIDTQY,TRBJ2-3,12,TRBV5-1,many
ASSPRTGPYEQY,TRBJ2-7,12,TRBV18,many
ASSSVRPRDEAF,TRBJ1-1,12,TRBV5-5,many
SASEGQGRWETQY,TRBJ2-5,13,TRBV20-1,many
ASGTSGVTDTQY,TRBJ2-3,12,TRBV2,many
ASSAGTGYLDEQY,TRBJ2-7,13,TRBV5-1,many
SARGLGEKLF,TRBJ1-4,10,TRBV20-1,many
ASSQDLGNEQF,TRBJ2-1,11,TRBV4-2,many
ASSESSGGQETQY,TRBJ2-5,13,TRBV6-1,.
ASSYSIRFRREDKSEQF,TRBJ2-1,17,TRBV12-3/TRBV12-4,.
ASSYLTGEQF,TRBJ2-1,10,TRBV27,many
ASSGESSYNEQF,TRBJ2-1,12,TRBV10-3,many
ASSYYRGGIQY,TRBJ2-4,11,TRBV6-5,few
ASSVLAGAFNEQF,TRBJ2-1,13,TRBV5-6,many
ASSGVGRTNYGYT,TRBJ1-2,13,TRBV28,many
ASSPRDLGGTEAF,TRBJ1-1,13,TRBV7-9,many
ASSGTGRTRDEQY,TRBJ2-7,13,TRBV6-1,.
ASSYSGPVNEKLF,TRBJ1-4,13,TRBV6-5,many
SAPWGWDNYGYT,TRBJ1-2,12,TRBV20-1,.
ASSESGQGGAF,TRBJ1-1,11,TRBV10-2,.
ASSRNRGLGETQY,TRBJ2-5,13,TRBV12-3/TRBV12-4,many
ASRSSLVAGPRSYEQY,TRBJ2-7,16,TRBV10-1,many
ASSLGYQGLLGGYT,TRBJ1-2,14,TRBV12-3/TRBV12-4,many